The clone carrying this T cell receptor beta chain was seen only once. Its cognate antigen is unknown. This record belongs to a study of OX40 agonist ivuxolimab in advanced cancers. Study-wide background: Across the patients, intravenous ivuxolimab was delivered every 2 weeks at 0.01 to 10 mg/kg.

The CDR3 contains 16 residues. The germline gives CDR1 SGHRS, CDR2 YFSETQ. V lost 4 bases and J lost 2; bases outside the gene matches: 9. The assay was immunoSEQ multiplex PCR, and TCRdb's table has in-frame clones only and misses some. The sample carries 70,000 to 95,000 clones, 92% recorded once. Findings of the study overall: Individuals who were partial responders at 0.1-3.0 mg/kg had clonal expansion that ranked among the lowest. The investigators did not determine what antigen specificity the expanded peripheral T cells had.

Blood specimens came from baseline, cycle 4 day 1, and cycle 7 day 1. The input for sequencing was CD4+ or CD8+ T cells sorted from blood, taken in a trial of the OX40 agonist ivuxolimab. This TCR was recovered from an adult with an advanced solid tumor such as melanoma, head and neck, liver or kidney cancer. The chain has TRBV5-1 and TRBJ2-1; 7 nucleotides match TRBD2. This CDR3 is CASSHQTSPPYNEQFF. The CDR3 DNA is TGCGCCAGCAGCCATCAGACTAGCCCTCCCTACAATGAGCAGTTCTTC.